The next 24 T cell receptor beta chains were all read from a single sample in a study of blood T cell repertoires in COVID-19. TCRdb keeps only in-frame clones here, not all; method: immunoSEQ multiplex PCR. Of more than 150,000 clones detected, 80% to 90% appear once; the ten largest clones hold approximately 2.3%. The sequenced sample consisted of peripheral blood. The source is a man in his 70s with active or convalescent COVID-19.

The chain combines TRBV7-9 with TRBJ2-3; tentatively, D is TRBD1 (5 bases). V lost 3 bases, J lost 3 bases, and 13 bases lay in between. From germline, CDR1 is SEHNR and CDR2 FQNEAQ (reference sequence). The CDR3 length is 15 residues. The CDR3 reads CASSFKGFGTDTQYF. The CDR3 coding sequence is TGTGCCAGCAGCTTTAAGGGGTTCGGGACAGATACGCAGTATTTT.

This rearrangement joins TRBV3-1 (or the pseudogene TRBV3-2) to TRBJ2-7, with TRBD2 matching 10 bases. CDR1 and CDR2 from the germline V gene are LGHDT and YNNKEL (reference sequence). This CDR3 spans 14 amino acids. The V and J ends lost 3 bases and 3 bases, in that order; junction bases with no gene match: 2. This CDR3 reads CASSQRTSGYEQYF. CDR3 DNA: TGTGCCAGCAGCCAGAGGACTAGCGGCTACGAGCAGTACTTC.

The chain couples TRBV2 to TRBJ1-4; 8 bases are a match to TRBD1. Germline CDR1 is SNHLY and CDR2 is FYNNEI. CDR3 length: 12 amino acids. The trim removed 6 bases at V and 8 bases at J, leaving 2 bases unmatched. For the CDR3, the DNA is TGTGCCAGCAGACAGGGGGACGAAAAACTGTTTTTT. Protein: CASRQGDEKLFF.

This clone has only a few counts. The same CDR3 also results from other DNA sequences found in this sample. This rearrangement joins TRBV5-1 to TRBJ2-3; D might be TRBD1 (6 bases). V was pared by 3 bases and J by 1 base, with 9 bases between. The CDR3 is 14 residues long. Germline values: CDR1 SGHRS, CDR2 YFSETQ. The CDR3 here is CASSSSGGTDTQYF. The CDR3 nucleotides are TGCGCCAGCAGCTCCTCAGGGGGCACAGATACGCAGTATTTT.

The chain employs TRBV7-2 and TRBJ2-2; a weak D match, TRBD2 (6 bases). The CDR3 covers 17 residues. Trimming stripped 1 base from V and 2 bases from J, with 14 bases between. Germline CDR1 SGHTA, CDR2 FQGNSA. CDR3 residues: CASSLDGLAPNTGELFF. The CDR3 region has the DNA TGTGCCAGCAGCTTAGATGGCCTAGCGCCAAACACCGGGGAGCTGTTTTTT.

V usage is TRBV30 and J usage is TRBJ2-3, with D possibly being TRBD2 (6 bases). This CDR3 spans 14 amino acids. Germline V gene data show CDR1 as GTSNPN and CDR2 as SVGIG (reference sequence). The V gene lost 4 bases and the J gene lost 3 bases, with 14 bases spanning the gap. CDR3 residues: CAWNAGRRTDTQYF. In DNA, the CDR3 is TGTGCCTGGAACGCAGGGAGGAGGACAGATACGCAGTATTTT.

The genes are TRBV24-1 and TRBJ1-5; TRBD1 matches at 8 bases. CDR3 length: 17 residues. Germline V lookup: CDR1 KGHDR, CDR2 SFDVKD. The ends lost 3 bases at V and 2 bases at J; junction bases unmatched: 8. The CDR3 DNA reads TGTGCCACCAGTGATGCGGGACAGGATCGTGGCAATCAGCCCCAGCATTTT. Its protein product is CATSDAGQDRGNQPQHF.

This chain joins TRBV30 and TRBJ2-1; 8 bases map to TRBD1. Trimming removed 8 bases from V and 6 bases from J; junction bases left unmatched: 3. This CDR3 is built from 11 residues. Germline V gene data show CDR1 as GTSNPN and CDR2 as SVGIG (reference sequence). The DNA of the CDR3 is TGTGCCGGGGACAGGTTCAATGAGCAGTTCTTC. It specifies CAGDRFNEQFF.

The CDR3: CASSFTRGQETQYF. The DNA of the CDR3 is TGTGCCAGCAGTTTCACCAGGGGTCAAGAGACCCAGTACTTC. The gene calls are TRBV28 and TRBJ2-5, with D tentatively TRBD1 (6 bases). The germline V gene encodes CDR1 MDHEN and CDR2 SYDVKM. Trimming removed 3 bases at V and 2 bases at J, with 10 bases between. The CDR3 length is 14 residues.

The chain carries TRBV7-2 and TRBJ2-5; TRBD2 aligns across 11 bases. The CDR3 spans 18 residues. Germline CDR1 SGHTA, CDR2 FQGNSA. V shed 1 base, J shed 2 bases, and the junction held 9 bases outside the gene matches. CDR3 DNA: TGTGCCAGCAGCTTAGTTAGCGGGAGGGCCGGGCCGCAAGAGACCCAGTACTTC. Translating gives CASSLVSGRAGPQETQYF.

V gene TRBV2 combines with J gene TRBJ2-5, with 8 bases matching TRBD1. Looked up from germline, CDR1 is SNHLY and CDR2 is FYNNEI. Germline trimming cut 7 bases from V and 5 bases from J; bases unmatched to any gene: 9. This CDR3 comprises 14 residues. CDR3 bases: TGTGCCAGCAAAGTGGCAGGGGGCTATGAGACCCAGTACTTC. Its translation is CASKVAGGYETQYF.

This clone was recorded only once. V is TRBV2 and J is TRBJ1-6; D might be TRBD1 (6 bases). The CDR3 runs 12 residues. Germline V gene data show CDR1 as SNHLY and CDR2 as FYNNEI. V shed 4 bases and J shed 18 bases, with 16 bases lying between them. In DNA, the CDR3 is TGTGCCAGCAGTGTGGGGGGGCAAACCACCCACTTT. The encoded protein is CASSVGGQTTHF. The whole variable domain, filled in from reference TRBV2 and TRBJ1-6, reads EPEVTQTPSHQVTQMGQEVILRCVPISNHLYFYWYRQILGQKVEFLVSFYNNEISEKSEIFDDQFSVERPDGSNFTLKIRSTKLEDSAMYFCASSVGGQTTHFGNGTRLTVT.

In its sample, this clone was seen a few times. The rearrangement links TRBV6-5 to TRBJ1-5, with 7 bases identical to TRBD1. The CDR3 extends over 15 amino acids. The V and J ends lost 6 bases and 6 bases, in that order; junction bases with no gene match: 11. The germline V gene encodes CDR1 MNHEY and CDR2 SVGAGI. This chain's CDR3 is CASRSYTGDSQPQHF. DNA of the CDR3: TGTGCCAGCAGATCCTATACAGGGGACTCTCAGCCCCAGCATTTT.

This rearrangement joins TRBV5-3 to TRBJ2-7; 13 bases are a match to TRBD2. TRBV5-3 has ORF status, its function being uncertain. V was clipped by 2 bases and J by 5 bases; unmatched bases: 7. This CDR3 is 16 amino acids long. As DNA, the CDR3 is TGTGCCAGAAGCTTAGGACTAGCGGGAGTGGGTAACGAGCAGTACTTC. Translation: CARSLGLAGVGNEQYF.

The V gene is TRBV5-1, the J gene TRBJ1-3; no clear D. Germline CDR1 reads SGHRS; CDR2 reads YFSETQ. The CDR3 is 15 amino acids. The V end lost 0 bases, the J end lost 1 base, and 8 bases lay between the germline ends. CDR3 nucleotide sequence: TGCGCCAGCAGCTTGGCCCCAGGATCTGGAAACACCATATATTTT. This codes for CASSLAPGSGNTIYF.

This clone has more than one count but fewer than ten. At one end, the junction sequence differs from germline, possibly due to a read error. The chain combines TRBV27 with TRBJ2-7; D is perhaps TRBD2 (5 bases). Germline lookup yields CDR1 MNHEY and CDR2 SMNVEV (reference sequence). CDR3 length equals 14 residues. The CDR3, as DNA: TGTGCCAGCGGCGCGACCGGGATCTCCTCCGAGCAGTACTTC. Translation gives CASGATGISSEQYF.

The V and J genes are TRBV4-3 and TRBJ1-2, with unresolved D. The germline V and J ends were trimmed by 4 bases and 4 bases, with 16 bases remaining between them. The CDR3 spans 15 residues. CDR1 and CDR2 (germline): LGHNA, YSLEER. The CDR3 DNA sequence: TGCGCCAGCAGCCCCGAGTTGCTTTCAGGCTATGGCTACACCTTC. Amino acids: CASSPELLSGYGYTF.

This clone was detected only once. The genes are TRBV5-4 and TRBJ2-5; 9 bases are a match to TRBD1. V lost 6 bases to trimming and J lost 2 bases; unmatched junction nucleotides: 8. This CDR3 has 15 residues. Germline V gene lookup returns CDR1 SGHNT and CDR2 YYREEE (reference sequence). CDR3 region: CASTLGTGLQETQYF. The CDR3 nucleotides are TGTGCCAGCACCCTCGGGACAGGGCTACAAGAGACCCAGTACTTC. Complete variable domain (other parts from reference TRBV5-4 and TRBJ2-5): ETGVTQSPTHLIKTRGQQVTLRCSSQSGHNTVSWYQQALGQGPQFIFQYYREEENGRGNFPPRFSGLQFPNYSSELNVNALELDDSALYLCASTLGTGLQETQYFGPGTRLLVL.

The chain carries TRBV28 and TRBJ1-5; D is undetermined. The V and J ends lost 2 bases and 3 bases respectively, with 8 bases between them. The CDR3 runs 14 residues. In germline, CDR1 is MDHEN, CDR2 SYDVKM. The CDR3 is CASSLGQPNQPQHF. The DNA for the CDR3 is TGTGCCAGCAGTTTAGGGCAGCCCAATCAGCCCCAGCATTTT. The variable domain in full, with the rest retrieved from reference TRBV28 and TRBJ1-5, is DVKVTQSSRYLVKRTGEKVFLECVQDMDHENMFWYRQDPGLGLRLIYFSYDVKMKEKGDIPEGYSVSREKKERFSLILESASTNQTSMYLCASSLGQPNQPQHFGDGTRLSIL.

This chain connects TRBV21-1 to TRBJ1-2. TRBV21-1 is a known pseudogene. CDR3 length: 14 residues. The CDR3 loop is CASSSQGRAGGYTF. CDR3 bases: TGTGCCAGCAGCAGTCAGGGACGCGCGGGGGGCTACACCTTC.

The gene calls are TRBV15 and TRBJ2-5, with TRBD1 matching over 8 bases. CDR3 length: 14 residues. V shed 6 bases and J 3 bases; nucleotides not matched to a gene: 6. Germline values: CDR1 LNHNV, CDR2 YYDKDF (reference sequence). CDR3 in amino acids: CATSGTGNKETQYF. CDR3 coding DNA: TGTGCCACCAGTGGGACAGGAAATAAAGAGACCCAGTACTTC.

The J gene is TRBJ1-2, the V gene TRBV12-3 or TRBV12-4; no reliable D call. CDR3 length: 11 residues. Trimming stripped 4 bases from V and 8 bases from J, with 8 bases between. The CDR3 DNA reads as TGTGCCAGCAGTTCGTCACAGGGCTACACCTTC. Protein product: CASSSSQGYTF.

This clone was seen only once. This chain links TRBV5-6 with TRBJ1-5; unclear D gene. CDR1 and CDR2 (germline): SGHDT, YYEEEE. The CDR3 length is 14 residues. V shed 2 bases and J shed 2 bases, with 8 bases lying between them. CDR3 region: CASSFFLGNQPQHF. For the CDR3, the DNA is TGTGCCAGCAGCTTCTTTCTAGGCAATCAGCCCCAGCATTTT.

J is TRBJ2-5 and V is TRBV5-1; unclear D gene. Germline V lookup: CDR1 SGHRS, CDR2 YFSETQ. This CDR3 contains 15 residues. V was shortened by 4 bases and J by 2 bases, with 15 bases between the two germline ends. CDR3 sequence reads: CASSLMSWAQETQYF. CDR3 in DNA: TGCGCCAGCAGCCTCATGAGTTGGGCACAAGAGACCCAGTACTTC. Drawing the rest from reference TRBV5-1 and TRBJ2-5, the complete variable domain is KAGVTQTPRYLIKTRGQQVTLSCSPISGHRSVSWYQQTPGQGLQFLFEYFSETQRNKGNFPGRFSGRQFSNSRSEMNVSTLELGDSALYLCASSLMSWAQETQYFGPGTRLLVL.